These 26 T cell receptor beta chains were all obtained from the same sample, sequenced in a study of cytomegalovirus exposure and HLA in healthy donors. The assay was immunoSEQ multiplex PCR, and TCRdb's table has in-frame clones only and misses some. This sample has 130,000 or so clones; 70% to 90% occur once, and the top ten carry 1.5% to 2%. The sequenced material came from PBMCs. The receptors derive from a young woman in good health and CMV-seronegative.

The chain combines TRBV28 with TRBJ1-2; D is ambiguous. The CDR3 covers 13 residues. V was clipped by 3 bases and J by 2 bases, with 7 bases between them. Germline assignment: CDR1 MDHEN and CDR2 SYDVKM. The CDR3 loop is CASSLNRNYGYTF. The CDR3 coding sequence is TGTGCCAGCAGTTTGAACAGAAACTATGGCTACACCTTC.

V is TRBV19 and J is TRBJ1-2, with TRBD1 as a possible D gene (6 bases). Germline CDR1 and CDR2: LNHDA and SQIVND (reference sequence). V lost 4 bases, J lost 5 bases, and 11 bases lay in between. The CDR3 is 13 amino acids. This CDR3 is CASSSGQPYGYTF. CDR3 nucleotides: TGTGCCAGTAGTAGTGGACAGCCGTATGGCTACACCTTC. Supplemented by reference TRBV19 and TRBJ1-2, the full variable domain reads DGGITQSPKYLFRKEGQNVTLSCEQNLNHDAMYWYRQDPGQGLRLIYYSQIVNDFQKGDIAEGYSVSREKKESFPLTVTSAQKNPTAFYLCASSSGQPYGYTFGSGTRLTVV.

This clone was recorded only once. In nucleotides, the CDR3 is TGCGCCAGCAGCCAAGAAAGGACTAGCGGGGGGGATGGTTGCAATGAGCAGTTCTTC. Protein sequence: CASSQERTSGGDGCNEQFF. V is TRBV4-1 and J is TRBJ2-1, with 15 bases identical to TRBD2. The CDR3 is 19 amino acids. With V trimmed by 0 bases and J by 6 bases, 9 bases remained unmatched. CDR1 is MGHRA, CDR2 YSYEKL, per germline.

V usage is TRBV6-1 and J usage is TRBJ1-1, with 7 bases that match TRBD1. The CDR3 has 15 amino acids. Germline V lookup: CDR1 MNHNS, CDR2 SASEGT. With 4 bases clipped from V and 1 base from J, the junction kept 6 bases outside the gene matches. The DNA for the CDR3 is TGTGCCAGCAGTGGAGACAGGGTGGGGAACACTGAAGCTTTCTTT. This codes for CASSGDRVGNTEAFF.

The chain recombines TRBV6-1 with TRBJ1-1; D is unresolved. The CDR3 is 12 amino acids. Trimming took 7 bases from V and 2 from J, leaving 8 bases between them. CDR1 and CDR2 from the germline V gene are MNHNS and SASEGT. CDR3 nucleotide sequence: TGTGCCAGCAAATGGCAAAACACTGAAGCTTTCTTT. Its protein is CASKWQNTEAFF.

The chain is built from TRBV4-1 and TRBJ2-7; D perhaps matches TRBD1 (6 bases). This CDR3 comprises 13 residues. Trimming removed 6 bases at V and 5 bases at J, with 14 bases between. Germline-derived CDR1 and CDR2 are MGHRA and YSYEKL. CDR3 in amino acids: CASRKAGENEQYF. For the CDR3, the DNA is TGCGCCAGCAGAAAAGCAGGGGAGAACGAGCAGTACTTC.

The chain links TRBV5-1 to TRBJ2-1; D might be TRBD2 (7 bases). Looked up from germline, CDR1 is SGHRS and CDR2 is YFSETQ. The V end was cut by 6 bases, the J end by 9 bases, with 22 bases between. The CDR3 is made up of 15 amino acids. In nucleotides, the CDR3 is TGCGCCAGCAAGGTACAGGGAGGGGACCCCGGTGAGCAGTTCTTC. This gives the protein CASKVQGGDPGEQFF.

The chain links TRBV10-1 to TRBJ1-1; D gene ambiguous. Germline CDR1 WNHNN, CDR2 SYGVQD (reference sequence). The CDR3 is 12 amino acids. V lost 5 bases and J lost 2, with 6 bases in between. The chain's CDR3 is CASSLGNTEAFF. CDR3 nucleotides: TGCGCCAGCAGTCTCGGTAACACTGAAGCTTTCTTT.

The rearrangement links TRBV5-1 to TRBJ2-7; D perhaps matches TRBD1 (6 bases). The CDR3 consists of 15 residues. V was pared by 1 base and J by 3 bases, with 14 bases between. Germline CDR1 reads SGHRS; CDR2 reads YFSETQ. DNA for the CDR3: TGCGCCAGCAGCTTGATCGGACAGAGCAACTACGAGCAGTACTTC. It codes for CASSLIGQSNYEQYF.

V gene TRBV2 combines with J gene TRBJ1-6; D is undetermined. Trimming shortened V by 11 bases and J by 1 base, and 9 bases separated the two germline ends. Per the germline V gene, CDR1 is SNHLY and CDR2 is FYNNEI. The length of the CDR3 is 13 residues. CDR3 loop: CARGGSYNSPLHF. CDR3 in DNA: TGTGCCCGGGGAGGATCCTATAATTCACCCCTCCACTTT.

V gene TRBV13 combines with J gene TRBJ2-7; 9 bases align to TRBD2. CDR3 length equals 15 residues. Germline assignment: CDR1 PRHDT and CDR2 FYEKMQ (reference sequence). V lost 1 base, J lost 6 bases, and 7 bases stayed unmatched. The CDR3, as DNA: TGTGCCAGCAGCTTAGAGGGCGGGAGGGCCTCCGAGCAGTACTTC. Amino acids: CASSLEGGRASEQYF.

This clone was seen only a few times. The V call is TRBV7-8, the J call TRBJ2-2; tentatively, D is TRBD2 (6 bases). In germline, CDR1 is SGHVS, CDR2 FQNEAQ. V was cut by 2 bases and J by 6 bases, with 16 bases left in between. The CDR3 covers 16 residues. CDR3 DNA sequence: TGTGCCAGCAGCTTATCGTCCCCGGGAGCGGCCGGGGAGCTGTTTTTT. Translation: CASSLSSPGAAGELFF.

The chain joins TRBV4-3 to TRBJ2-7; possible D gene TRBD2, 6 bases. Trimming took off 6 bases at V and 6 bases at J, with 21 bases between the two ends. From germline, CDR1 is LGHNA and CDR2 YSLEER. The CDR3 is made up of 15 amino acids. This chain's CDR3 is CASSHSGTLLGEQYF. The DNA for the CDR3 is TGCGCCAGCAGTCACTCGGGGACTCTCCTGGGCGAGCAGTACTTC.

Here the CDR3 reads CASSLMGALNGYTF. The CDR3 DNA is TGTGCCAGCAGCTTGATGGGGGCCTTAAATGGCTACACCTTC. The chain uses TRBV5-4 and TRBJ1-2; TRBD1 might be the D (6 bases). The CDR3 is 14 amino acids. Germline V gene sequence: CDR1 SGHNT, CDR2 YYREEE (reference sequence). With 1 base removed from V and 6 bases from J, the gap between germline ends came to 13 bases.

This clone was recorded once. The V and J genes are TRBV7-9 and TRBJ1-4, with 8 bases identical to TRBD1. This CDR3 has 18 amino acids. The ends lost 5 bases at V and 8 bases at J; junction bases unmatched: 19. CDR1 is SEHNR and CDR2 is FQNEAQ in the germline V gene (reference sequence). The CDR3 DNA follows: TGTGCCAGCAGCCCAGAGACAGGGGCCGTTTCGGGAGTCGAAAAACTGTTTTTT. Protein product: CASSPETGAVSGVEKLFF.

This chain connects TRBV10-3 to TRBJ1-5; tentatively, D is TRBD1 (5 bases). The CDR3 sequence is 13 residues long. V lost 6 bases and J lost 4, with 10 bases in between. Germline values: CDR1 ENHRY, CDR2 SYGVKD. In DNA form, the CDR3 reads TGTGCCATCAGGAGTGACAGAAATCAGCCCCAGCATTTT. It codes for CAIRSDRNQPQHF.

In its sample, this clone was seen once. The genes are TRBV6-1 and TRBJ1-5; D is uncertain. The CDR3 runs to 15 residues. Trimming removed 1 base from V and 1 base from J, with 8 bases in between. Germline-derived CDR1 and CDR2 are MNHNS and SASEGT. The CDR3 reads CASSEVYLSNQPQHF. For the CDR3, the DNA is TGTGCCAGCAGTGAAGTGTACTTGAGCAATCAGCCCCAGCATTTT.

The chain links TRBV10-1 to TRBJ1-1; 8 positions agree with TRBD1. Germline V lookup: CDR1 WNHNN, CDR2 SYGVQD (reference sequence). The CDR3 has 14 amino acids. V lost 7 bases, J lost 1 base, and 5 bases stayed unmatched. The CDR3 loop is CASKPGTGNTEAFF. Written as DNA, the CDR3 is TGCGCCAGCAAACCAGGGACAGGGAACACTGAAGCTTTCTTT.

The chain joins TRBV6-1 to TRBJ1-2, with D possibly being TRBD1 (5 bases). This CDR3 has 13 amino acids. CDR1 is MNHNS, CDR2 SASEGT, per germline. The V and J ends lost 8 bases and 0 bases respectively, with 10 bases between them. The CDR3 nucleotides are TGTGCCAGCCAGGACACCTCTAACTATGGCTACACCTTC. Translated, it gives CASQDTSNYGYTF.

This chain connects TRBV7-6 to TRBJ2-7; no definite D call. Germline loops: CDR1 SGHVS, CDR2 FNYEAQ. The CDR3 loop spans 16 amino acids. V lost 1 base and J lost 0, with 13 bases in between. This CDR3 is CASSLGTSGSSYEQYF. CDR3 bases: TGTGCCAGCAGCTTAGGCACGTCGGGTAGCTCCTACGAGCAGTACTTC.

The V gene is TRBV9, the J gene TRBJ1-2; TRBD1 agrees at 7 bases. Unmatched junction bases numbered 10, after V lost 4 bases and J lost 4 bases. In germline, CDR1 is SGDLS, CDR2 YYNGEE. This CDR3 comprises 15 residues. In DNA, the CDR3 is TGTGCCAGCAGCTCAAACAGGGGTTCGAGCTATGGCTACACCTTC. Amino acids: CASSSNRGSSYGYTF. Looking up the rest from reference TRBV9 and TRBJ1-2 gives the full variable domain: DSGVTQTPKHLITATGQRVTLRCSPRSGDLSVYWYQQSLDQGLQFLIQYYNGEERAKGNILERFSAQQFPDLHSELNLSSLELGDSALYFCASSSNRGSSYGYTFGSGTRLTVV.

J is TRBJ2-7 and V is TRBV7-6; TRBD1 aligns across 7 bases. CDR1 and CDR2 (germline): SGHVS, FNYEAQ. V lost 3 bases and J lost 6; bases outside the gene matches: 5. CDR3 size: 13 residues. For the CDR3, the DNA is TGTGCCAGCAGCTTGACAGGGTATAGCGAGCAGTACTTC. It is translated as CASSLTGYSEQYF.

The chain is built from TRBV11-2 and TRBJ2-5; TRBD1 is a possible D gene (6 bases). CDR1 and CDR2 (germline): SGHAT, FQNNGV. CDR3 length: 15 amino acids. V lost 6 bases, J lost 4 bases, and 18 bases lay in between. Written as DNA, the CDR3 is TGTGCCAGCAGAAAACAGGGTGGAACAGTAGAGACCCAGTACTTC. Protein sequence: CASRKQGGTVETQYF. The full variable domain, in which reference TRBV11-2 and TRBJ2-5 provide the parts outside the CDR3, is EAGVAQSPRYKIIEKRQSVAFWCNPISGHATLYWYQQILGQGPKLLIQFQNNGVVDDSQLPKDRFSAERLKGVDSTLKIQPAKLEDSAVYLCASRKQGGTVETQYFGPGTRLLVL.

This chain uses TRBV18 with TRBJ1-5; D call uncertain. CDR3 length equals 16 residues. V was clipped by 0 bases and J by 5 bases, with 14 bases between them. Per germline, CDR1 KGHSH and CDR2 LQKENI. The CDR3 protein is CASSPPSGGPYQPQHF. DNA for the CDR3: TGTGCCAGCTCACCACCGTCCGGCGGCCCTTATCAGCCCCAGCATTTT.

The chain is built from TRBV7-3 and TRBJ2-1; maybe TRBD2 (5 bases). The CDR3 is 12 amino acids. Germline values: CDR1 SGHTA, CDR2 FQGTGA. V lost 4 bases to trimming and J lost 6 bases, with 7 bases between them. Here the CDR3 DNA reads TGTGCCAGCAGCTCGGGGTTCAATGAGCAGTTCTTC. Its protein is CASSSGFNEQFF.

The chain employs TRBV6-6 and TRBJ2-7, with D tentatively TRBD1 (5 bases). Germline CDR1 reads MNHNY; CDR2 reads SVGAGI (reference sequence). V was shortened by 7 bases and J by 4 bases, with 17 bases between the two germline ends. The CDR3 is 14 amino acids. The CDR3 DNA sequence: TGTGCCAGCACCCCGCAGGGTCTGGGTTACGAGCAGTACTTC. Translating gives CASTPQGLGYEQYF.